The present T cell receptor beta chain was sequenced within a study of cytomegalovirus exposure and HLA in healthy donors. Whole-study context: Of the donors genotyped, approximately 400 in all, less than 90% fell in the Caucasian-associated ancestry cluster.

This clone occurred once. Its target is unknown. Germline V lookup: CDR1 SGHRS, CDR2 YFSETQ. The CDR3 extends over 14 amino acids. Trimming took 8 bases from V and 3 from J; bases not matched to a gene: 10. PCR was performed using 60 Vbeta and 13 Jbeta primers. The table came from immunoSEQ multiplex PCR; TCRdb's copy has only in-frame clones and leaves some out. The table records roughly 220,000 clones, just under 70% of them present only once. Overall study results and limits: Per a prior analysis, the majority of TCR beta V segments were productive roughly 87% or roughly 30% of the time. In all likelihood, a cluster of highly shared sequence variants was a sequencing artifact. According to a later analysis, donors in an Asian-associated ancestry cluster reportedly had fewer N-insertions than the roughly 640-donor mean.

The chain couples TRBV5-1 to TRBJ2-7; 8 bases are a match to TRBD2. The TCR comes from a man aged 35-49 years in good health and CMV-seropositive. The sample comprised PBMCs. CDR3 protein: CASTREGRDYEQYF. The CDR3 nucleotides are TGCGCCAGTACCCGGGAGGGAAGGGACTACGAGCAGTACTTC. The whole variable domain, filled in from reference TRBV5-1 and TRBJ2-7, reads KAGVTQTPRYLIKTRGQQVTLSCSPISGHRSVSWYQQTPGQGLQFLFEYFSETQRNKGNFPGRFSGRQFSNSRSEMNVSTLELGDSALYLCASTREGRDYEQYFGPGTRLTVT.